Below, 20 T cell receptor beta chains from the same sample are listed, as sequenced in a study of blood T cell repertoires in COVID-19. Assay used: immunoSEQ multiplex PCR; TCRdb lists only in-frame clones, some missing. The sample records roughly 200,000 clones, about 76% being singletons. What was sequenced was peripheral blood. These receptors came from a woman between 50 and 59 years old with active or convalescent COVID-19.

This clone was seen more than once but under ten times. The J gene is TRBJ2-1, the V gene TRBV30; 10 positions agree with TRBD2. Germline CDR1 and CDR2: GTSNPN and SVGIG (reference sequence). V dropped 1 base and J dropped 0; count of bases not matched to a gene: 6. CDR3 length: 17 residues. This CDR3 reads CAWSAWLAGASYNEQFF. The DNA of the CDR3 is TGTGCCTGGAGTGCGTGGCTAGCGGGAGCCTCCTACAATGAGCAGTTCTTC.

This clone turned up a few times. V and J are TRBV14 and TRBJ2-5; 12 positions match TRBD1. CDR1 and CDR2 from the germline V gene are SGHDN and FVKESK. V shed 6 bases and J 5 bases; nucleotides not matched to a gene: 7. CDR3 length: 15 amino acids. This CDR3 is CASRIGTGGRETQYF. The CDR3 region has the DNA TGTGCCAGCAGGATCGGGACAGGGGGCAGGGAGACCCAGTACTTC.

A note on this clone: The same CDR3 is also encoded by other DNA sequences in this sample. The chain links TRBV7-9 to TRBJ1-2; the match to TRBD1 covers 9 bases. The CDR3 spans 14 residues. Germline loops: CDR1 SEHNR, CDR2 FQNEAQ (reference sequence). Unmatched junction bases numbered 1, after V lost 0 bases and J lost 5 bases. The CDR3 DNA is TGTGCCAGCAGCTTAGCAGGGACAGGGTATGGCTACACCTTC. Its protein is CASSLAGTGYGYTF.

The table lists this clone with a few counts. This sequence joins TRBV30 and TRBJ1-6; 7 bases fit TRBD1. The CDR3 is made up of 14 amino acids. Germline values: CDR1 GTSNPN, CDR2 SVGIG (reference sequence). V shed 1 base, J shed 7 bases, and the junction held 4 bases outside the gene matches. The CDR3 sequence is CAWSGGTENSPLHF. The CDR3 coding sequence is TGTGCCTGGAGTGGTGGGACAGAAAATTCACCCCTCCACTTT.

This chain uses TRBV9 with TRBJ1-2; weak D call: TRBD1 (5 bases). Germline V gene data show CDR1 as SGDLS and CDR2 as YYNGEE. Trimming left V 0 bases short and J 2 bases short, with 8 bases between. The CDR3 length is 14 residues. CDR3 amino acids: CASSVGEGNYGYTF. Here the CDR3 DNA reads TGTGCCAGCAGCGTAGGGGAGGGGAACTATGGCTACACCTTC.

J is TRBJ2-7 and V is TRBV4-3; 8 nucleotides agree with TRBD2. The CDR3 sequence is 16 residues long. The germline gives CDR1 LGHNA, CDR2 YSLEER. The V and J ends lost 0 bases and 6 bases, in that order; junction bases with no gene match: 10. CDR3 loop: CASSQDGGTRSGEQYF. The CDR3 DNA reads as TGCGCCAGCAGCCAAGATGGTGGGACTAGGTCAGGCGAGCAGTACTTC.

This clone has only a few counts. The CDR3, as DNA: TGTGCCAGCAGCTTAGCGCAGGGGGGGAACACTGAAGCTTTCTTT. As protein: CASSLAQGGNTEAFF. The chain joins TRBV7-2 to TRBJ1-1; 7 bases are a match to TRBD1. Germline V gene sequence: CDR1 SGHTA, CDR2 FQGNSA. The CDR3 runs 15 residues. V dropped 0 bases and J dropped 1; count of bases not matched to a gene: 2.

The chain carries TRBV2 and TRBJ1-5; 7 bases map to TRBD1. From germline, CDR1 is SNHLY and CDR2 FYNNEI. With 4 bases clipped from V and 1 base from J, the junction kept 4 bases outside the gene matches. CDR3 length equals 15 residues. As DNA, the CDR3 is TGTGCCAGCAGTGGACCAGGGGGGAGCAATCAGCCCCAGCATTTT. As protein: CASSGPGGSNQPQHF.

The chain links TRBV5-1 to TRBJ2-1, with 7 bases lining up with TRBD1. The length of the CDR3 is 14 residues. V was pared by 0 bases and J by 6 bases, with 3 bases of the junction left unmatched. Germline V gene sequence: CDR1 SGHRS, CDR2 YFSETQ. The CDR3 DNA reads TGCGCCAGCAGCTTGGGTCCAGGGGGCAATGAGCAGTTCTTC. Protein product: CASSLGPGGNEQFF.

The V gene is TRBV5-1, the J gene TRBJ2-3, with 7 bases lining up with TRBD1. This CDR3 region has 16 residues. The trim removed 3 bases at V and 0 bases at J, leaving 7 bases unmatched. CDR1 and CDR2 (germline): SGHRS, YFSETQ. CDR3 nucleotides: TGCGCCAGCAGCTCTGGGACAGAGATAAGCACAGATACGCAGTATTTT. Amino acids: CASSSGTEISTDTQYF. The full variable domain, rest sourced from reference TRBV5-1 and TRBJ2-3, is KAGVTQTPRYLIKTRGQQVTLSCSPISGHRSVSWYQQTPGQGLQFLFEYFSETQRNKGNFPGRFSGRQFSNSRSEMNVSTLELGDSALYLCASSSGTEISTDTQYFGPGTRLTVL.

V and J are TRBV19 and TRBJ1-3; D unclear. Germline V lookup: CDR1 LNHDA, CDR2 SQIVND (reference sequence). The ends were cut back, 4 bases at V and 3 bases at J, with 13 bases in the middle. The CDR3 totals 15 residues. The DNA of the CDR3 is TGTGCCAGTAGTAACCCGCTTTCTATTGGAAACACCATATATTTT. Amino acids: CASSNPLSIGNTIYF.

The V and J genes are TRBV28 and TRBJ1-2; tentatively, D is TRBD1 (5 bases). Germline V gene lookup returns CDR1 MDHEN and CDR2 SYDVKM. Trimming cost V 8 bases and J 5 bases, with 9 bases left between them. The CDR3 totals 11 residues. The CDR3 DNA reads TGTGCCAGCGGGACTGCTTATGGCTACACCTTC. The encoded protein is CASGTAYGYTF.

This clone was detected only a few times. J is TRBJ2-1 and V is TRBV6-4, with 8 bases lining up with TRBD2. V shed 3 bases and J 3 bases; nucleotides not matched to a gene: 4. Germline values: CDR1 MRHNA, CDR2 SNTAGT. The CDR3 has 15 amino acids. CDR3 sequence reads: CASSERAGDYNEQFF. The CDR3, as DNA: TGTGCCAGCAGTGAAAGAGCGGGGGACTACAATGAGCAGTTCTTC.

The chain couples TRBV25-1 to TRBJ2-3; 7 nucleotides match TRBD1. Germline assignment: CDR1 MGHDK and CDR2 SYGVNS. This CDR3 spans 17 amino acids. With 2 bases clipped from V and 8 bases from J, the junction kept 16 bases outside the gene matches. The CDR3 sequence: CASSEVGQTLRGSTQYF. The CDR3 coding sequence is TGTGCCAGCAGTGAAGTGGGACAGACCCTCCGCGGAAGTACGCAGTATTTT. Based on the CDR3 plus reference TRBV25-1 and TRBJ2-3, the full variable domain is EADIYQTPRYLVIGTGKKITLECSQTMGHDKMYWYQQDPGMELHLIHYSYGVNSTEKGDLSSESTVSRIRTEHFPLTLESARPSHTSQYLCASSEVGQTLRGSTQYFGPGTRLTVL.

V gene TRBV5-1 combines with J gene TRBJ1-1; a weak D match, TRBD1 (6 bases). Trimming removed 0 bases at V and 5 bases at J, with 11 bases between. Germline CDR1 is SGHRS and CDR2 is YFSETQ. The CDR3 covers 14 residues. The CDR3, as DNA: TGCGCCAGCAGCTTGGGCGCAGGGGAGACTGAAGCTTTCTTT. This encodes CASSLGAGETEAFF.

The V call is TRBV9, the J call TRBJ2-7; 9 bases agree with TRBD1. This CDR3 region has 14 residues. Germline CDR1 reads SGDLS; CDR2 reads YYNGEE. The V and J ends lost 8 bases and 4 bases, in that order; junction bases with no gene match: 10. The CDR3, as DNA: TGTGCCAGTAGTCCCGGGACAGGGAAGTACGAGCAGTACTTC. Its protein is CASSPGTGKYEQYF.

The chain links TRBV27 to TRBJ1-5; TRBD1 aligns across 7 bases. The trim removed 2 bases at V and 6 bases at J, leaving 4 bases unmatched. This CDR3 is built from 14 residues. Per the germline V gene, CDR1 is MNHEY and CDR2 is SMNVEV (reference sequence). The CDR3 loop is CASSLRTGVQPQHF. CDR3 coding DNA: TGTGCCAGCAGTTTACGCACAGGGGTTCAGCCCCAGCATTTT.

The chain combines TRBV28 with TRBJ2-1, with a weak D call TRBD1 (7 bases). This CDR3 region has 19 residues. CDR1 MDHEN and CDR2 SYDVKM come from the germline V gene. Between the trimmed V and J ends, which lost 4 bases and 8 bases, there was a span of 30 bases. As DNA, the CDR3 is TGTGCCAGCAGTTCCTGGCAGGGGGTCGGCGGGACCCCCGGGGATGAGCAGTTCTTC. This translates into CASSSWQGVGGTPGDEQFF.

The CDR3 nucleotides are TGCGCCAGCAGCCAAGGTGCTAGCGGGGTGGGCGAGCAGTTCTTC. Its translation is CASSQGASGVGEQFF. The chain couples TRBV4-3 to TRBJ2-1; TRBD2 matches at 9 bases. Germline CDR1 reads LGHNA; CDR2 reads YSLEER. V was clipped by 1 base and J by 10 bases; unmatched bases: 8. This CDR3 is built from 15 residues.

This clone was observed a single time. V and J are TRBV6-4 and TRBJ2-1; D is possibly TRBD2 (5 bases). Germline V CDR1 and CDR2: MRHNA, SNTAGT. The V and J ends lost 3 bases and 1 base respectively, with 10 bases between them. The CDR3 has 15 amino acids. CDR3 DNA sequence: TGTGCCAGCAGTGAGGAGCGGTCGTCCTACAATGAGCAGTTCTTC. It is translated as CASSEERSSYNEQFF.